This T cell receptor (beta chain) originates from a study of control samples from healthy donors and cancer patients. This clone showed up just once. Assay: immunoSEQ multiplex PCR; the TCRdb copy retains only in-frame clones and omits some. Seen here are roughly 450,000 clones, approximately 92% observed once, and the top ten hold around 6.8%. Germline V lookup: CDR1 SGHTA, CDR2 FQGNSA. J gave up 5 bases and V 1 base, and 3 bases lay outside the gene matches. The CDR3 spans 15 residues. V is TRBV7-2 and J is TRBJ2-1; 9 nucleotides agree with TRBD2. Sequencing was performed on PBMCs. The sequence was collected from a man aged 35 to 55 with head and neck cancer. Here the CDR3 DNA reads TGTGCCAGCAGCTTAGGGACTAGCGTACACAATGAGCAGTTCTTC. Translation: CASSLGTSVHNEQFF.